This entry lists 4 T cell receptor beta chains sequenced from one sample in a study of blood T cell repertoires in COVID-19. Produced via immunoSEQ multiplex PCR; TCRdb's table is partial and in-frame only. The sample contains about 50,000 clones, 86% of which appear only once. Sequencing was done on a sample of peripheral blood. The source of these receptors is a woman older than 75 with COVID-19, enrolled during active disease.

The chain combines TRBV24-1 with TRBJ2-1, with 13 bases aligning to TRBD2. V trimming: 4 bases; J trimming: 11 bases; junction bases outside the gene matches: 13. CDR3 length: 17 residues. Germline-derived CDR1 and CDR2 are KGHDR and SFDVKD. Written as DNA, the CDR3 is TGTGCCACCAGTGACCCCTTAACTAGCGGGGGGGCCCCAAAGCAGTTCTTC. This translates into CATSDPLTSGGAPKQFF.

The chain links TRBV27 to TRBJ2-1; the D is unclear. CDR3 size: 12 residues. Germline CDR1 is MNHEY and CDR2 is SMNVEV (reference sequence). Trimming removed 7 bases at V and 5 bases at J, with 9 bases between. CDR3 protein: CASKSNHNEQFF. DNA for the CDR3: TGTGCCAGCAAGAGTAATCACAATGAGCAGTTCTTC.

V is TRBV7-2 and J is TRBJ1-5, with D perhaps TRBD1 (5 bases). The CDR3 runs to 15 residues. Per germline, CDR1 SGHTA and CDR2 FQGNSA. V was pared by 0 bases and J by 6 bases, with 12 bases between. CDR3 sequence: CASSLAGPGGQPQHF. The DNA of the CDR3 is TGTGCCAGCAGCTTAGCTGGACCCGGGGGTCAGCCCCAGCATTTT. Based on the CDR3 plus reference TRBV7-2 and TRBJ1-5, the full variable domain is GAGVSQSPSNKVTEKGKDVELRCDPISGHTALYWYRQSLGQGLEFLIYFQGNSAPDKSGLPSDRFSAERTGGSVSTLTIQRTQQEDSAVYLCASSLAGPGGQPQHFGDGTRLSIL.

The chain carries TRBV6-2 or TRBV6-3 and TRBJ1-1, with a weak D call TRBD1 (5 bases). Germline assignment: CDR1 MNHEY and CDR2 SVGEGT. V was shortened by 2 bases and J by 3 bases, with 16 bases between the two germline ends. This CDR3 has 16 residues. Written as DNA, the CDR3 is TGTGCCAGCAGTTACAGCCAGGGCTATCGAGACACTGAAGCTTTCTTT. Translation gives CASSYSQGYRDTEAFF.